This T cell receptor beta chain was sequenced during a study of blood T cells in healthy people across ages (dated by TCRdb to about 2015). Turning to the overall study: In model experiments, roughly one uniquely barcoded TCR beta cDNA molecule per two T cells was captured by template switching. The study measured age-related changes in TCR beta repertoire diversity using deep sequencing normalized with unique cDNA molecular identifiers. Two additional independent replicas of 1 million unique cDNA reads from the same blood draw were analyzed for two donors (one aged 18 to 30 and one aged 80 or older). Donors were grouped into four age groups: young (average 16 years), middle-aged (less than 40), aged (around 60) and long-lived (just over 80). To avoid experimental bias, donors of different ages were randomly spread across the sequencing lanes. Overall study outcomes, separate from this receptor: Donor CMV infection status was unknown, potentially confounding age-related changes in expanded clonotypes. Observed TCR beta diversity per million T cells fell roughly linearly with age, and a significant reduction was already apparent by age around 40. There was a strong correlation between observed TCR beta diversity and the percentage of naive T cells measured by flow cytometry. Estimates of total diversity based on one million sequenced T cells were regarded as lower bounds and as underestimates. The long-lived group showed more naive CD4+ T cells, fewer expanded clones and increased TCR diversity than the aged group, suggesting age selection. Since profiling was done on bulk unsorted PBMCs, naive and antigen-experienced compartments could not be conclusively compared.

This clonotype was seen repeatedly, ten times or more. The antigen this receptor binds is unknown. No qualities accompany the bases; no much larger clone lies one base away. The germline ends are 7 bases apart after V is trimmed by 3 bases and J by 2 bases. Taken from the germline V gene, the CDR1 and CDR2 loops are MDHEN and SYDVKM. The CDR3 has 13 amino acids, counting the end cysteine and phenylalanine. The sequence is cut down to CDR3 DNA, 39 bases in frame from base 1. The method behind the library was 5' RACE. The reads were generated on an Illumina HiSeq 2500. The second PCR ran for roughly 6 to 11 cycles and used a J-beta primer mix along with a sample-barcoded 5' primer. A template-switch 5' adaptor carrying 12 random nucleotides introduced a unique molecular identifier onto each TCR beta cDNA molecule. At least 2.5 million CDR3-containing paired-end reads were obtained from each sample. All of the RNA was converted into first-strand cDNA using the Mint cDNA synthesis kit, with a TRBC-specific oligonucleotide serving as the primer. After uracil-DNA glycosylase treatment, a first 18-cycle PCR used universal primers M1SS and BC2_uni_R on all cDNA. The study's processing was this. Each sample was normalized by randomly selecting 1 million high-quality reads, each carrying a distinct molecular identifier. Reads sharing molecular identifiers were discarded rather than binned into consensus sequences. MiTCR, set to a Q25 quality threshold and the strictest error-elimination algorithm, was used for CDR3 identification, clonotype clustering and error correction. A nonparametric unseen species model with Euler transformation was used to estimate a lower bound on total TCR beta diversity. TCRdb reprocessed the public reads (quality trimming at Q25 with fastp, clone calling with MiXCR) and kept in-frame beta chains. Every CDR3 protein is listed once, alongside the most common genes and DNA of its rows. Here the V and J calls rest on TCRdb's processing, not on the authors' analysis. The sample table records under 950,000 distinct CDR3 sequences; roughly 20% of these occur just once. The ten largest clones represent roughly 22% of the sample.

Systemically healthy Caucasian individuals from Russia, over 30 in total and aged roughly 6 to 95 years, were included as donors. Ten milliliters of peripheral blood were drawn from each donor into EDTA-treated Vacutainer tubes. Ficoll-Paque density-gradient centrifugation was used to isolate PBMCs, with at least 6.5 million obtained per sample. Trizol reagent was used to extract total RNA from PBMCs, with at least 6 micrograms per sample. The percentages of naive CD45RAhigh/CD27high T cells were determined by flow cytometry on a PBMC aliquot from every donor. Recombination connected TRBV28 to TRBJ2-5; there is no confident call for the D gene. Sequences were obtained from blood. The sequence was collected from a man aged 65 to 85 in good health. The DNA sequence reads TGTGCCAGCAGTTTTCGAGTTCAAGAGACCCAGTACTTC. This yields the protein CASSFRVQETQYF.